The T cell receptor beta chain described here comes from a study of blood T cell repertoires in COVID-19. Looking at the study overall: Spain, Italy and the United States supplied samples that represented acute and convalescent COVID-19.

V shed 5 bases and J 0 bases; nucleotides not matched to a gene: 7. CDR1 is MDHEN and CDR2 is SYDVKM in the germline V gene. The CDR3 consists of 15 residues. Methods used by the authors: Cell counts per sample came from amplifying reference gene primers. The data were produced by immunoSEQ multiplex PCR, yet TCRdb's version contains in-frame clones alone and is incomplete. That table gives V, J and clone size, and the DNA gave D and trimming. The sample records over 200,000 clones, 85% to 90% being singletons. V gene TRBV28 combines with J gene TRBJ2-7; 7 bases agree with TRBD2. The clonotype was recovered from an older woman with acute or convalescent COVID-19. The specimen sequenced was peripheral blood. CDR3 in DNA: TGTGCCAGCAGTAGGGGACCGGGGGGCTCCTACGAGCAGTACTTC. This encodes CASSRGPGGSYEQYF. Combining the CDR3 with reference TRBV28 and TRBJ2-7 gives the whole variable domain DVKVTQSSRYLVKRTGEKVFLECVQDMDHENMFWYRQDPGLGLRLIYFSYDVKMKEKGDIPEGYSVSREKKERFSLILESASTNQTSMYLCASSRGPGGSYEQYFGPGTRLTVT.